The rows below give T cell receptor beta chains drawn from one sample of a study of T-cell reconstitution after alpha-beta-depleted transplantation in children. TCRdb independently ran MiXCR on the PCR reads; one entry per CDR3 protein. The sample holds around 200,000 distinct CDR3 sequences; about 11% are singletons and the top ten take 28%. Sequenced here: PBMCs, sampled before TCRalphabeta/CD19-depleted stem cell transplant. The receptors were gathered from a child less than two years old with acute myeloid leukemia, due to receive a stem cell transplant. Both conserved end residues are part of each CDR3. D genes are given only for firm matches. Size is stated for part of the rows, as once, few or many counts, or as a class when the clone is expanded.

clone size: NA; J gene: TRBJ2-1; D gene: TRBD2; V gene: TRBV19; CDR3 DNA: TGTGCCAGTAGTATTCGGACTAGCGCCTACAATGAGCAGTTCTTC; CDR3 protein: CASSIRTSAYNEQFF
clone size: many; J gene: TRBJ2-3; D gene: NA; V gene: TRBV5-1; CDR3 DNA: TGCGCCAGCAGCTTGGGGACTATCCCGTATTTT; CDR3 protein: CASSLGTIPYF
clone size: many; J gene: TRBJ2-3; D gene: NA; V gene: TRBV20-1; CDR3 DNA: TGCAGTGCCGCTCCCACAGATACGCAGTATTTT; CDR3 protein: CSAAPTDTQYF
clone size: many; J gene: TRBJ2-1; D gene: TRBD2; V gene: TRBV11-2; CDR3 DNA: TGTGCCAGCAGCTCCGGACCAGCGGGGTACAATGAGCAGTTCTTC; CDR3 protein: CASSSGPAGYNEQFF
clone size: many; J gene: TRBJ2-3; D gene: NA; V gene: TRBV7-9; CDR3 DNA: TGTGCCAGCAGCTGGGGAGATACGCAGTATTTT; CDR3 protein: CASSWGDTQYF
clone size: many; J gene: TRBJ2-6; D gene: NA; V gene: TRBV6-5; CDR3 DNA: TGTGCCAGCAGTTACCCCAGAGGGGCTGGGGCCAACGTCCTGACTTTC; CDR3 protein: CASSYPRGAGANVLTF
clone size: few; J gene: TRBJ2-1; D gene: TRBD2; V gene: TRBV20-1; CDR3 DNA: TGCAGTGCTAGGGGAGCGGGGGGGCCCTACAATGAGCAGTTCTTC; CDR3 protein: CSARGAGGPYNEQFF
clone size: many; J gene: TRBJ1-6; D gene: NA; V gene: TRBV5-1; CDR3 DNA: TGCGCCAGCTCCCTGGAGCCCTCCTATAATTCACCCCTCCACTTT; CDR3 protein: CASSLEPSYNSPLHF
clone size: many; J gene: TRBJ2-2; D gene: NA; V gene: TRBV5-1; CDR3 DNA: TGCGCCAGCAGTTCCGGGAGTACGACGAACACCGGGGAGCTGTTTTTT; CDR3 protein: CASSSGSTTNTGELFF
clone size: many; J gene: TRBJ2-1; D gene: NA; V gene: TRBV19; CDR3 DNA: TGTGCCAGTAGTTATGTGGCGGGTTCCTACAATGAGCAGTTCTTC; CDR3 protein: CASSYVAGSYNEQFF
clone size: few; J gene: TRBJ2-7; D gene: NA; V gene: TRBV7-2; CDR3 DNA: TGTGCCAGCAGCTTGGGGGTGGGAGTCCCCACCTACGAGCAGTACTTC; CDR3 protein: CASSLGVGVPTYEQYF
clone size: NA; J gene: TRBJ2-3; D gene: TRBD2; V gene: TRBV18; CDR3 DNA: TGTGCCAGCTCACCGGGACTAGCGGTCCTCACAGATACGCAGTATTTT; CDR3 protein: CASSPGLAVLTDTQYF
clone size: many; J gene: TRBJ1-2; D gene: NA; V gene: TRBV14; CDR3 DNA: TGTGCCAGCAGCCAAAGGCAGACTAACTATGGCTACACCTTC; CDR3 protein: CASSQRQTNYGYTF
clone size: many; J gene: TRBJ2-3; D gene: TRBD2; V gene: TRBV3-1; CDR3 DNA: TGTGCCAGCAGCCAAGATCCCCCTTTAGCGGGGGGGATCAATACGCAGTATTTT; CDR3 protein: CASSQDPPLAGGINTQYF
clone size: many; J gene: TRBJ1-6; D gene: TRBD1; V gene: TRBV20-1; CDR3 DNA: TGCAGTGCTGGACCGACAGGGGGTTCCTATAATTCACCCCTCCACTTT; CDR3 protein: CSAGPTGGSYNSPLHF
clone size: many; J gene: TRBJ2-7; D gene: TRBD1; V gene: TRBV25-1; CDR3 DNA: TGTGCCAGCAGTGAAACAGGGGGAGACTACGAGCAGTACTTC; CDR3 protein: CASSETGGDYEQYF
clone size: many; J gene: TRBJ2-7; D gene: TRBD1; V gene: TRBV12-3/TRBV12-4; CDR3 DNA: TGTGCCAGCAGCCCCACCGGGACAGGGGGCGACGAGCAGTACTTC; CDR3 protein: CASSPTGTGGDEQYF
clone size: many; J gene: TRBJ2-7; D gene: TRBD2; V gene: TRBV7-2; CDR3 DNA: TGTGCCAGCAGCTTAGTCGGGACTAGCGGGACCCCCCACGAGCAGTACTTC; CDR3 protein: CASSLVGTSGTPHEQYF
clone size: many; J gene: TRBJ2-7; D gene: NA; V gene: TRBV29-1; CDR3 DNA: TGCAGCGTTGAGGCTAGGTCACAGCTTCGGGAGCAGTACTTC; CDR3 protein: CSVEARSQLREQYF
clone size: many; J gene: TRBJ2-5; D gene: TRBD1; V gene: TRBV5-1; CDR3 DNA: TGCGCCAGCAGCTGGGGACAGGGAGTCACCCAGTACTTC; CDR3 protein: CASSWGQGVTQYF
clone size: few; J gene: TRBJ1-5; D gene: TRBD1; V gene: TRBV24-1; CDR3 DNA: TGTGCCACCACCGTAAAAGGGACAGATCAGCCCCAGCATTTT; CDR3 protein: CATTVKGTDQPQHF
clone size: many; J gene: TRBJ2-5; D gene: TRBD2; V gene: TRBV4-1; CDR3 DNA: TGCGCCAGCAGCCGGACGACTAGCGGGGGGGCAGAGACCCAGTACTTC; CDR3 protein: CASSRTTSGGAETQYF
clone size: many; J gene: TRBJ1-6; D gene: NA; V gene: TRBV20-1; CDR3 DNA: TGCAGTGCGGGTAGGGGTAATTCACCCCTCCACTTT; CDR3 protein: CSAGRGNSPLHF
clone size: many; J gene: TRBJ2-2; D gene: NA; V gene: TRBV24-1; CDR3 DNA: TGTGCCACCAGGACATCGAACACCGGGGAGCTGTTTTTT; CDR3 protein: CATRTSNTGELFF
clone size: many; J gene: TRBJ2-1; D gene: TRBD1; V gene: TRBV7-2; CDR3 DNA: TGTGCCAGCAGCTTAGTCGGGACAGGGATGGGCAATGAGCAGTTCTTC; CDR3 protein: CASSLVGTGMGNEQFF
clone size: many; J gene: TRBJ1-5; D gene: NA; V gene: TRBV4-1; CDR3 DNA: TGCGCCAGCAGCCCTTCGGGGAGGAATCAGCCCCAGCATTTT; CDR3 protein: CASSPSGRNQPQHF
clone size: many; J gene: TRBJ2-7; D gene: NA; V gene: TRBV28; CDR3 DNA: TGTGCCAGCCACGGAACCGGGCTAACGGTTGGCGAGCAGTACTTC; CDR3 protein: CASHGTGLTVGEQYF
clone size: NA; J gene: TRBJ1-5; D gene: NA; V gene: TRBV15; CDR3 DNA: TGTAGCAATCAGCCCCAGCATTTT; CDR3 protein: CSNQPQHF
clone size: many; J gene: TRBJ1-1; D gene: NA; V gene: TRBV5-1; CDR3 DNA: TGCGCCAGCAGCTTGGCCGAGGGGACCACTGAAGCTTTCTTT; CDR3 protein: CASSLAEGTTEAFF
clone size: NA; J gene: TRBJ1-5; D gene: NA; V gene: TRBV20-1; CDR3 DNA: TGCAGTGCTATAAAACAGGGCAATCAGCCCCAGCATTTT; CDR3 protein: CSAIKQGNQPQHF
clone size: many; J gene: TRBJ2-2; D gene: NA; V gene: TRBV2; CDR3 DNA: TGTGCCAGCATAGGGGACTTCGGAACCAACACCGGGGAGCTGTTTTTT; CDR3 protein: CASIGDFGTNTGELFF
clone size: many; J gene: TRBJ2-5; D gene: NA; V gene: TRBV2; CDR3 DNA: TGTGCCAGCAGTGAAAACAAGGGATTCCAAGAGACCCAGTACTTC; CDR3 protein: CASSENKGFQETQYF
clone size: many; J gene: TRBJ2-7; D gene: TRBD2; V gene: TRBV7-2; CDR3 DNA: TGTGCCAGCAGCTTTTTTAGGGTAGCGGGGTCCTACGAGCAGTACTTC; CDR3 protein: CASSFFRVAGSYEQYF
clone size: NA; J gene: TRBJ1-5; D gene: TRBD1; V gene: TRBV18; CDR3 DNA: TGTGCCAGCTCACGGGACAGGGTCAATGGCAATCAGCCCCAGCATTTT; CDR3 protein: CASSRDRVNGNQPQHF
clone size: many; J gene: TRBJ2-6; D gene: NA; V gene: TRBV5-1; CDR3 DNA: TGCGCCAGCATGGGGGGCAGATCTGGGGCCAACGTCCTGACTTTC; CDR3 protein: CASMGGRSGANVLTF